This T cell receptor beta chain originates from a study of T cells in Graves' hyperthyroidism and ophthalmopathy. About the research overall: The blood sample was taken at first diagnosis, before treatment began.

Using RNA transcripts as the source, TCR beta CDR3 regions were amplified. HTBI primers were employed in a first-round RT-PCR of the TCR CDR3. MiXCR was run by TCRdb on the multiplex PCR reads, yielding one entry per CDR3 protein. The repertoire has 300,000 to 400,000 distinct CDR3 sequences, more than 12% of them found once; the top ten carry less than 20%. Diagnosis rested on symptoms, serum thyroxine and TRAb, thyroid ultrasound, and orbital computed tomography. Each 10 ml fresh peripheral blood draw supplied the PBMCs. Concerning this clonotype itself: This may come from a read error, since a much larger clone is one base off.

Source material: blood. This receptor was obtained from a woman aged 30 to 39 with Graves' ophthalmopathy.

In DNA form, the CDR3 reads TGTGCCAGCAGTAAGGGAGGGACCCAGTACTTC. Translating gives CASSKGGTQYF. This sequence joins TRBV2 and TRBJ2-5, with D possibly matching TRBD2 (6 bases). There are 11 residues in the CDR3. V was pared by 5 bases and J by 7 bases, with 8 bases between. Germline V lookup: CDR1 SNHLY, CDR2 FYNNEI.